This passage covers 10 T cell receptor beta chains from one sample sequenced in a study of blood T cell repertoires in COVID-19. Method: immunoSEQ multiplex PCR; TCRdb's copy keeps in-frame clones and lacks some. The sample yields some 200,000 clones, 80% to 90% seen once. The sequenced sample was peripheral blood. The receptors stem from a woman in her 50s with active or convalescent COVID-19.

This sequence joins TRBV5-1 and TRBJ2-5; D is uncertain. The CDR3 totals 12 residues. Trimming removed 0 bases at V and 5 bases at J, with 5 bases between. Germline V gives CDR1 SGHRS, CDR2 YFSETQ. The CDR3 spells CASSLALETQYF. CDR3 DNA: TGCGCCAGCAGCTTGGCCCTGGAGACCCAGTACTTC.

The V and J genes are TRBV6-4 and TRBJ2-2; D possibly corresponds to TRBD2 (7 bases). The CDR3 covers 14 residues. The germline V gene has CDR1 MRHNA and CDR2 SNTAGT. Trimming shortened V by 3 bases and J by 5 bases, and 10 bases separated the two germline ends. The CDR3 loop is CASSEGGATGELFF. CDR3 DNA: TGTGCCAGCAGTGAGGGGGGGGCGACCGGGGAGCTGTTTTTT.

The V gene is TRBV3-1 (or the pseudogene TRBV3-2), the J gene TRBJ1-5; TRBD1 is a possible D gene (5 bases). The V gene lost 0 bases and the J gene lost 6 bases, with 15 bases spanning the gap. The CDR3 runs 16 residues. In germline, CDR1 is LGHDT, CDR2 YNNKEL (reference sequence). In DNA, the CDR3 is TGTGCCAGCAGCCAAGATGGGGGGGGGTTTGGTCAGCCCCAGCATTTT. It codes for CASSQDGGGFGQPQHF.

This clone came up a few times. This chain uses TRBV24-1 with TRBJ1-4, with D possibly TRBD1 on 5 matching bases. This CDR3 has 16 residues. Germline CDR1 is KGHDR and CDR2 is SFDVKD. V gave up 5 bases and J gave up 8 bases, with 20 bases separating them. CDR3 coding DNA: TGTGCCACCAGTGGGGGCCGGCCAGGGTCGTCAGAAAAACTGTTTTTT. Encoded protein: CATSGGRPGSSEKLFF.

The chain has TRBV24-1 and TRBJ2-7; 9 bases match TRBD2. The CDR3 sequence is 19 residues long. V lost 4 bases, J lost 2 bases, and 17 bases stayed unmatched. Germline V gene data show CDR1 as KGHDR and CDR2 as SFDVKD. CDR3 nucleotides: TGTGCCACCAGTGAACCCGAGGATCTTGGACTAGCGAACGCCTACGAGCAGTACGTC. Residues: CATSEPEDLGLANAYEQYV.

This chain uses TRBV6-5 with TRBJ1-1; no reliable D call. Germline CDR1 is MNHEY and CDR2 is SVGAGI. V was shortened by 6 bases and J by 1 base, with 6 bases between the two germline ends. This CDR3 is built from 12 residues. CDR3 sequence (DNA): TGTGCCAGCAGGGTACAGAACACTGAAGCTTTCTTT. Amino acids: CASRVQNTEAFF.

This clone has more than one count but fewer than ten. The V call is TRBV29-1, the J call TRBJ2-7; 9 bases map to TRBD1. There are 13 residues in the CDR3. Germline CDR1 and CDR2: SQVTM and ANQGSEA. This CDR3 is CSVLSDRGYEQYF. The CDR3 nucleotides read TGCAGTGTACTATCGGACAGGGGTTACGAGCAGTACTTC.

This rearrangement joins TRBV29-1 to TRBJ2-5, with D unclear. The CDR3 runs to 12 residues. Germline values: CDR1 SQVTM, CDR2 ANQGSEA. The germline V and J ends were trimmed by 3 bases and 2 bases, with 7 bases remaining between them. The CDR3: CSVEGWQETQYF. Written as DNA, the CDR3 is TGCAGCGTTGAGGGCTGGCAAGAGACCCAGTACTTC. The full variable domain, completed using reference TRBV29-1 and TRBJ2-5, is SAVISQKPSRDICQRGTSLTIQCQVDSQVTMMFWYRQQPGQSLTLIATANQGSEATYESGFVIDKFPISRPNLTFSTLTVSNMSPEDSSIYLCSVEGWQETQYFGPGTRLLVL.

The rearrangement links TRBV25-1 to TRBJ1-4; D is unclear. The CDR3 is made up of 13 amino acids. V was pared by 8 bases and J by 4 bases, with 11 bases between. Germline V CDR1 and CDR2: MGHDK, SYGVNS. The CDR3 sequence: CASRRGVNEKLFF. DNA of the CDR3: TGTGCCAGCCGCCGCGGGGTTAATGAAAAACTGTTTTTT.

The chain uses TRBV7-2 and TRBJ1-1; no definite D call. The V and J ends lost 1 base and 6 bases respectively, with 9 bases between them. There are 13 residues in the CDR3. The V gene's germline CDR1 is SGHTA and CDR2 FQGNSA. The chain's CDR3 is CASSLGQRAEAFF. CDR3 nucleotide sequence: TGTGCCAGCAGCTTAGGCCAGAGGGCTGAAGCTTTCTTT.